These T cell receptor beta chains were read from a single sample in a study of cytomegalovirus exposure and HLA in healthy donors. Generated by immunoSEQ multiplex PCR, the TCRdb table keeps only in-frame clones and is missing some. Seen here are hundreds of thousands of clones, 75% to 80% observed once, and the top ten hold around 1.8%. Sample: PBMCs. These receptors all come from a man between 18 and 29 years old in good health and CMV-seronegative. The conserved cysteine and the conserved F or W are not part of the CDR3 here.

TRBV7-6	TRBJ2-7	ASSLSGGDRIYEQY
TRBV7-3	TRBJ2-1	ASSSSGGGPNEQF
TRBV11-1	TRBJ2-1	ASSFGQGVTYNEQF
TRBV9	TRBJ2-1	ASSALLAGEYNEQF
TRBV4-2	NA	ASSQGSGALTYEQY
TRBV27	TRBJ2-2	ASGLGTITTGELF
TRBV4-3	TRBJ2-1	ASSQDQFYEQF
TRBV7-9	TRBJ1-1	ASSLAPGTGEYMAF
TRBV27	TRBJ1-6	ASLPLGGGPYNSPLH
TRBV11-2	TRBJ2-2	ASRTTGTSNTGELF
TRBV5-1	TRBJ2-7	ASSLAPAGGYEQY
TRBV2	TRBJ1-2	ASSEGFGGNYGYT
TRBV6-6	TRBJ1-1	ASSYSGVGAEAF
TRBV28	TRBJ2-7	ASITGNYEQY
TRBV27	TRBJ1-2	ASSAWGQVVGYT
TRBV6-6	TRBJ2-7	ASTDRAYYEQY
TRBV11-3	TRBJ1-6	ASSFAGGSPLH
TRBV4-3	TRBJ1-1	ASSTRQGLNTEAF
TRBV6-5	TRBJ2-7	ASSYPGQGSYEQY
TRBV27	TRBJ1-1	ATSYGPNTEAF
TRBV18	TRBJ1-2	ASSPPGQQPLYGYT
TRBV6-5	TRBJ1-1	ASSMTGTEAF
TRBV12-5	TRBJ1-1	ASGPDGPAGEAF
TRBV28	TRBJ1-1	ASSVQGATTEAF
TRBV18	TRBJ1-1	ASFQGQGRTEAF
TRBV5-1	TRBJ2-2	ASSLVAGAGLSGELF